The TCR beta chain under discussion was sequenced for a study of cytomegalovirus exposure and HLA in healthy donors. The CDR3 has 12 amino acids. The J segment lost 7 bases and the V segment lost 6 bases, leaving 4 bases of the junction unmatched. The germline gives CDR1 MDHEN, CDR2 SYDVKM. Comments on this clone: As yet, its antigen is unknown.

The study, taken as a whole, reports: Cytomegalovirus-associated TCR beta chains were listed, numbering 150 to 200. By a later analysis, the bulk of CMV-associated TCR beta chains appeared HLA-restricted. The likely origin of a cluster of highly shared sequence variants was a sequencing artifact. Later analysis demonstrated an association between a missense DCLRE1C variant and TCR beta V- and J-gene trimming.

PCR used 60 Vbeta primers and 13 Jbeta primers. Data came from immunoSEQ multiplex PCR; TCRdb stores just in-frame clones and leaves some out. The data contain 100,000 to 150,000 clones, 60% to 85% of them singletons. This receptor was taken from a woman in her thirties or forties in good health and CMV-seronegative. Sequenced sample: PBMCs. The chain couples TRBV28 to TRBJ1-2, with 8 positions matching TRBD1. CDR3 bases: TGTGCCAGCAGCCTCACAGGGGGTGGCTACACCTTC. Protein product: CASSLTGGGYTF.